This record looks at one TCR beta chain sequence and its context. The sample comes from a study of blood T cell repertoires in COVID-19. This CDR3 comprises 17 residues. The V gene lost 3 bases and the J gene lost 8 bases, with 23 bases spanning the gap. Germline-derived CDR1 and CDR2 are LNHNV and YYDKDF (reference sequence). Repertoires were generated with immunoSEQ multiplex PCR, while TCRdb's copy carries only in-frame clones and drops some. Here the sample spans 70,000 to 90,000 clones, 80% to 90% being singletons. This receptor was obtained from a woman aged 50 to 65 with acute COVID-19. Sequences were obtained from PBMCs or T cells enriched from blood (not recorded which). The rearrangement joins TRBV15 to TRBJ1-3; D may be TRBD1 (6 bases). As DNA, the CDR3 is TGTGCCACCAGCAGGATACGCCAGGGGATGAGTGGTGACACCATATATTTT. Amino acids: CATSRIRQGMSGDTIYF.